This T cell receptor beta chain was documented in a study of regulatory T cells in long-lasting Graves disease. Overall study findings and caveats: When disease was persistent, TRBV28, TRBJ1-2 and TRBJ2-5 were the favored segments.

This clonotype was recorded a few times. What it binds is unknown. Arm-PCR of CDR3 regions with iRepertoire HTBI primers generated TCR beta libraries. TCRdb re-called the multiplex PCR reads through MiXCR, storing one row per CDR3 protein. There are a few hundred thousand distinct CDR3 sequences in the sample; 10% to 15% occur only once, and 15% to 20% lies in the top ten. With V trimmed by 11 bases and J by 0 bases, 15 bases remained unmatched. CDR3 size: 18 residues. Germline CDR1 is LNHDA and CDR2 is SQIVND (reference sequence). Time point denoted: newly diagnosed GD, antithyroid drugs for less than 3 months. The TCR library was prepared using RNA isolated from PBMCs. The sample was also linked to a second study, of T cells in Graves' hyperthyroidism and ophthalmopathy. From that paper: Researchers defined stable Graves' hyperthyroidism as no ophthalmopathy progression within 18 months. The study used the HTBI primer set for a first-round RT-PCR of the TCR CDR3. Stable hyperthyroidism was separated from ophthalmopathy by a model based on 13 V-J features.

The sequencing used peripheral blood mononuclear cells (PBMCs), collected at new diagnosis, from a patient treated with antithyroid drugs. This sequence joins TRBV19 and TRBJ2-2; TRBD2 matches at 10 bases. The receptor was isolated from a woman aged 18-29 years with Graves disease. CDR3: CAASSASGRRPNTGELFF. In DNA, the CDR3 is TGTGCCGCCTCTAGTGCTAGCGGGAGACGGCCGAACACCGGGGAGCTGTTTTTT.